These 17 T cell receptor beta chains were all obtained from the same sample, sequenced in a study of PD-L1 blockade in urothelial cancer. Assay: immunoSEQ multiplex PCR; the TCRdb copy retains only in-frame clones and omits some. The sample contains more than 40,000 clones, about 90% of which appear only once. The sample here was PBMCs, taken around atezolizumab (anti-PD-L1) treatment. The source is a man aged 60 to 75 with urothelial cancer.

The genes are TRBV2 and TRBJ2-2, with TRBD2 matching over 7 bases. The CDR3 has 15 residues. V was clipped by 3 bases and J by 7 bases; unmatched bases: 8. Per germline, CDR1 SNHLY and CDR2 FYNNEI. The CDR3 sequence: CASSEVGGRDGELFF. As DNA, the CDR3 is TGTGCCAGCAGTGAGGTGGGAGGGCGTGACGGGGAGCTGTTTTTT.

CDR3 DNA: TGTGCCAGCAGCTCGACAGGGACCCCGACGAACACCGGGGAGCTGTTTTTT. Protein sequence: CASSSTGTPTNTGELFF. The V call is TRBV7-9, the J call TRBJ2-2; 7 bases are shared with TRBD1. This CDR3 comprises 17 residues. V was clipped by 4 bases and J by 0 bases; unmatched bases: 8. The V gene's germline CDR1 is SEHNR and CDR2 FQNEAQ (reference sequence).

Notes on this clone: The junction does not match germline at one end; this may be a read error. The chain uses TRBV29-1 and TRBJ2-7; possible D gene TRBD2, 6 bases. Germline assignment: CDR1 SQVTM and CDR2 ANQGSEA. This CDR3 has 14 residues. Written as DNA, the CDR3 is TGCAGCGTTTTCGGGACGTATGAATCTCGGGAGCAGTACTTT. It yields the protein CSVFGTYESREQYF.

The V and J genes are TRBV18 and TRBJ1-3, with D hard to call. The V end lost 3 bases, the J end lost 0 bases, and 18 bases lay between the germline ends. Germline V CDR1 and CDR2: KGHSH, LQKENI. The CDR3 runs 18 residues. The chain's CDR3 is CASSPTRNSLSSGNTIYF. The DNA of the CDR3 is TGTGCCAGCTCACCGACAAGAAACTCCCTCAGCTCTGGAAACACCATATATTTT. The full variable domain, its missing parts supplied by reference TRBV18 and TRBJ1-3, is NAGVMQNPRHLVRRRGQEARLRCSPMKGHSHVYWYRQLPEEGLKFMVYLQKENIIDESGMPKERFSAEFPKEGPSILRIQQVVRGDSAAYFCASSPTRNSLSSGNTIYFGEGSWLTVV.

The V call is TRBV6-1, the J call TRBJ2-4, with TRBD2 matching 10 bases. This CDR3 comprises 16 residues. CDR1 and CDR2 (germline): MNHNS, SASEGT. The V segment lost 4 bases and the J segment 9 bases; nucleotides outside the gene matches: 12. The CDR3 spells CASSGLSGRASGIQYF. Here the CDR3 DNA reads TGTGCCAGCAGTGGGTTAAGCGGGAGGGCCTCGGGCATTCAGTACTTC.

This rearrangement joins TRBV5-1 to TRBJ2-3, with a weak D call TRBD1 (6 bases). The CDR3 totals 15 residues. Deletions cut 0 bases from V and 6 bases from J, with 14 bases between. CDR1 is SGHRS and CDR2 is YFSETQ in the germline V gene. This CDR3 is CASSLAGRGSDTQYF. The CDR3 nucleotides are TGCGCCAGCAGCTTGGCCGGCAGGGGTTCTGATACGCAGTATTTT.

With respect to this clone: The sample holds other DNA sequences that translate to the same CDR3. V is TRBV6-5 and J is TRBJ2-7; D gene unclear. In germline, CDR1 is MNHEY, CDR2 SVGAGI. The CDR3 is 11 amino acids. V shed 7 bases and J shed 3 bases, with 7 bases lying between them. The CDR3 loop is CASTLNYEQYF. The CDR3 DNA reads TGTGCCAGCACCCTAAACTACGAGCAGTACTTC.

This CDR3 is CASRFGRGTEAFF. The CDR3 DNA reads TGTGCCAGTAGATTTGGCAGGGGGACTGAAGCTTTCTTT. This chain connects TRBV19 to TRBJ1-1, with TRBD1 matching over 7 bases. V lost 6 bases to trimming and J lost 5 bases; unmatched junction nucleotides: 6. The CDR3 is made up of 13 amino acids. Per germline, CDR1 LNHDA and CDR2 SQIVND (reference sequence).

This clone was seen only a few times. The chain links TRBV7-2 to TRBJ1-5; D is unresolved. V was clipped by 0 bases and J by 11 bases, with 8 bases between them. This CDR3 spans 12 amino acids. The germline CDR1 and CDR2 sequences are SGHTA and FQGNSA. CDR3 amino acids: CASSLALGTQHF. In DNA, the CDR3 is TGTGCCAGCAGCTTAGCCCTCGGGACCCAGCATTTT.

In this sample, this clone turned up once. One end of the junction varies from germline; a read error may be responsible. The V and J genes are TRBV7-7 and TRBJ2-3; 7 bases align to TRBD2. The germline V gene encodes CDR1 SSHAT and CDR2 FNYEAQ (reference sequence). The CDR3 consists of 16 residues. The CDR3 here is CASSLGLGGGTDTQYF. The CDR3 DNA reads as TGTGCTAGCAGCTTAGGCCTGGGGGGGGGCACAGATACGCAGTATTTT.

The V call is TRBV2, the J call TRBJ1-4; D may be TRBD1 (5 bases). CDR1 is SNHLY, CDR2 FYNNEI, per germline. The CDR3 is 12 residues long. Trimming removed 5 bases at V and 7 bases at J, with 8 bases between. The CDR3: CASSRGAEKLFF. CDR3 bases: TGTGCCAGCAGTCGTGGGGCTGAAAAACTGTTTTTT.

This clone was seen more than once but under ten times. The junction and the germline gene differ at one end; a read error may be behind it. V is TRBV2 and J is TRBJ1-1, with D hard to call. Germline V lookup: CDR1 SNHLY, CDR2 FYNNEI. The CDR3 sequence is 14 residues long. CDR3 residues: CASREGLGVSEAFF. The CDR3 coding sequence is TGTGCCAGCAGAGAAGGACTTGGCGTTAGTGAAGCTTTCTTT.

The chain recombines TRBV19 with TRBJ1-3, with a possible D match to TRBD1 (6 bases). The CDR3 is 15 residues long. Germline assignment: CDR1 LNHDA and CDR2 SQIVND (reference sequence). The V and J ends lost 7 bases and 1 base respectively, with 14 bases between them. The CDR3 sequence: CASNSRGASGNTIYF. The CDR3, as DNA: TGTGCCAGTAATTCGCGGGGGGCTTCTGGAAACACCATATATTTT.

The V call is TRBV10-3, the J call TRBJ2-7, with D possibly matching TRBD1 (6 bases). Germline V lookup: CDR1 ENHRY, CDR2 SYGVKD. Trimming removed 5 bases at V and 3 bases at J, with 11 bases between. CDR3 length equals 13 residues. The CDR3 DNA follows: TGTGCCATCAGTTCGACAGGATACTACGAGCAGTACTTC. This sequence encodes CAISSTGYYEQYF.

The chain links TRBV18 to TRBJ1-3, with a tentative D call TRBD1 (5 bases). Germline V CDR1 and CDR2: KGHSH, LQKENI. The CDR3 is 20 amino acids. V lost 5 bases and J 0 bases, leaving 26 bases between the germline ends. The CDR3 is CASSALRLVGGANSGNTIYF. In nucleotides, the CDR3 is TGTGCCAGCTCAGCCCTCCGTTTGGTCGGAGGGGCGAACTCTGGAAACACCATATATTTT. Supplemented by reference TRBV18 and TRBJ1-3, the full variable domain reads NAGVMQNPRHLVRRRGQEARLRCSPMKGHSHVYWYRQLPEEGLKFMVYLQKENIIDESGMPKERFSAEFPKEGPSILRIQQVVRGDSAAYFCASSALRLVGGANSGNTIYFGEGSWLTVV.

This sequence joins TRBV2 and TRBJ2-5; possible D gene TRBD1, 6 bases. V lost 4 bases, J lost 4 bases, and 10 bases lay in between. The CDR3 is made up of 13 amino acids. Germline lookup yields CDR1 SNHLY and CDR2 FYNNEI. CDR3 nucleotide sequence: TGTGCCAGCAGTGGGGACACCACAGAGACCCAGTACTTC. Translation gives CASSGDTTETQYF. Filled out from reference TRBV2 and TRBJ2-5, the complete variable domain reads EPEVTQTPSHQVTQMGQEVILRCVPISNHLYFYWYRQILGQKVEFLVSFYNNEISEKSEIFDDQFSVERPDGSNFTLKIRSTKLEDSAMYFCASSGDTTETQYFGPGTRLLVL.

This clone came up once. The CDR3 nucleotides read TGCAGCGTCGGGGTAGGAGGGGTGAACACTGAAGCTTTCTTT. Translated, it gives CSVGVGGVNTEAFF. The chain links TRBV29-1 to TRBJ1-1; D possibly corresponds to TRBD1 (5 bases). The germline V gene has CDR1 SQVTM and CDR2 ANQGSEA. The CDR3 loop spans 14 amino acids. Trimming stripped 6 bases from V and 0 bases from J, with 14 bases between.